A single sample gave rise to the 14 T cell receptor beta chains below, sequenced in a study of T cells in Graves' hyperthyroidism and ophthalmopathy. The CDR3 regions of TCR beta were amplified from RNA transcripts. HTBI primers drove first-round RT-PCR of the TCR CDR3. Each CDR3 protein gets one entry after TCRdb re-called the multiplex PCR reads with MiXCR. The sample records 450,000 to 600,000 distinct CDR3 sequences, about 20% being singletons. The sample consisted of blood. All receptors derive from a man aged 40-49 years with Graves' ophthalmopathy.

The gene calls are TRBV5-5 and TRBJ1-5; 7 positions agree with TRBD1. The CDR3 has 15 residues. Trimming at V came to 4 bases and at J to 1 base, leaving 5 bases not matched to a gene. Germline CDR1 is SGHKS and CDR2 is YYEKEE (reference sequence). CDR3 region: CASSLQGGSNQPQHF. CDR3 DNA: TGTGCCAGCAGCCTCCAGGGGGGGAGCAATCAGCCCCAGCATTTT.

This clonotype was recorded a few times. The chain links TRBV6-1 to TRBJ1-2; 7 bases map to TRBD1. V dropped 6 bases and J dropped 4; count of bases not matched to a gene: 8. The germline gives CDR1 MNHNS, CDR2 SASEGT. This CDR3 region has 14 residues. The chain's CDR3 is CASSPGQKVYGYTF. The CDR3 DNA reads TGTGCCAGCAGCCCGGGACAGAAAGTCTATGGCTACACCTTC.

This clonotype was seen many times. The chain combines TRBV12-3 or TRBV12-4 with TRBJ2-3; no clear D. The CDR3 runs to 14 residues. Trimming took off 4 bases at V and 2 bases at J, with 10 bases between the two ends. CDR3 sequence (DNA): TGTGCCAGCAGTTCCCTCCCCGCCACAGATACGCAGTATTTT. Translation gives CASSSLPATDTQYF.

A note on this clonotype: This could be a read error, since a much larger clone is one nucleotide away. The gene calls are TRBV6-1 and TRBJ2-1, with a tentative D call TRBD1 (6 bases). Germline V gene lookup returns CDR1 MNHNS and CDR2 SASEGT. The CDR3 sequence is 16 residues long. The CDR3 reads CTSSQLTRDIYNEQFF. As DNA, the CDR3 is TGTACCAGCAGTCAGCTAACCCGGGACATTTACAATGAGCAGTTCTTC.

This clonotype was counted only a few times. V gene TRBV7-9 combines with J gene TRBJ2-1; D is unresolved. Germline lookup yields CDR1 SEHNR and CDR2 FQNEAQ (reference sequence). This CDR3 is built from 12 residues. The ends were cut back, 4 bases at V and 9 bases at J, with 10 bases in the middle. The CDR3, as DNA: TGTGCCAGCAGCTCCTCCCTGGGTGAGCAGTTCTTC. This encodes CASSSSLGEQFF.

Comment on this clonotype: A much more abundant neighbour one base away suggests this may be a read error. V gene TRBV11-2 combines with J gene TRBJ2-5; D is unclear. This CDR3 comprises 13 residues. From germline, CDR1 is SGHAT and CDR2 FQNNGV. CDR3 bases: TGTGCCAGCAGCAAGGAGTTTCAAGAGACCCAGCACTTC. The encoded protein is CASSKEFQETQHF.

This clonotype appeared many times. The V call is TRBV7-2, the J call TRBJ2-1, with D unresolved. Deletions cut 3 bases from V and 9 bases from J, with 6 bases between. The CDR3 contains 11 residues. CDR1 SGHTA and CDR2 FQGNSA come from the germline V gene. CDR3 residues: CASSFSAEQFF. The CDR3 region has the DNA TGTGCCAGCAGCTTCTCCGCTGAGCAGTTCTTC.

The chain employs TRBV29-1 and TRBJ2-7; 9 positions agree with TRBD1. J lost 4 bases, V lost 6 bases, and 10 bases had no gene match. Germline assignment: CDR1 SQVTM and CDR2 ANQGSEA. This CDR3 region has 14 residues. The DNA for the CDR3 is TGCAGCGTGGCACAGGGGGCCCGGGCTTACGAGCAGTACTTC. Its translation is CSVAQGARAYEQYF.

As for this clonotype: This clone may be a read error of a much larger clone one base away. The chain joins TRBV11-2 to TRBJ2-7; TRBD1 matches at 9 bases. Germline CDR1 reads SGHAT; CDR2 reads FQNNGV. The CDR3 loop spans 14 amino acids. CDR3 protein: CAGSPGQGTNEQYF. The DNA for the CDR3 is TGTGCCGGCAGCCCAGGACAGGGGACCAACGAGCAGTACTTC.

The V and J genes are TRBV4-3 and TRBJ1-4; D possibly corresponds to TRBD1 (5 bases). CDR3 length: 16 amino acids. Deletions cut 0 bases from V and 6 bases from J, with 14 bases between. In germline, CDR1 is LGHNA, CDR2 YSLEER. CDR3 protein: CASSQDYGRVYEKLFF. CDR3 bases: TGCGCCAGCAGCCAAGATTATGGCAGGGTGTATGAAAAACTGTTTTTT.

Worth noting for this clonotype: One base away lies a much larger clone, so this may be a sequencing read error. The chain recombines TRBV28 with TRBJ2-7; D possibly corresponds to TRBD1 (6 bases). The CDR3 has 13 residues. Germline CDR1 is MDHEN and CDR2 is SYDVKM. V lost 5 bases and J 5 bases, leaving 13 bases between the germline ends. CDR3 sequence (DNA): TGTGCCAGCAGTGGGGGCCTGGAGGACGAGCAGTACTTC. Its protein is CASSGGLEDEQYF.

This clonotype was counted between two and nine times. The chain combines TRBV5-6 with TRBJ1-2, with 8 nucleotides matching TRBD1. The CDR3 contains 14 residues. Germline V lookup: CDR1 SGHDT, CDR2 YYEEEE. J was trimmed by 3 bases and V by 5 bases; bases with no gene match: 6. DNA for the CDR3: TGTGCCAGCAGATCGACAGGGGTGGACTATGGCTACACCTTC. The encoded protein is CASRSTGVDYGYTF.

Remarks on this clonotype: Since a much larger clone is just one base distant, this may be a read error. The chain uses TRBV28 and TRBJ2-7, with D perhaps given as TRBD1 or TRBD2 (5 bases each). CDR3 length equals 13 residues. CDR1 and CDR2 (germline): MDHEN, SYDVKM. Here the CDR3 reads CASSMGRIFEQHF. The CDR3 bases are TGTGCCAGCAGCATGGGACGGATATTTGAGCAGCACTTC.

This chain joins TRBV27 and TRBJ1-5; the D gene is possibly TRBD1 (6 bases). Germline CDR1 reads MNHEY; CDR2 reads SMNVEV (reference sequence). The CDR3 runs 15 residues. V was clipped by 4 bases and J by 4 bases, with 14 bases between them. Written as DNA, the CDR3 is TGTGCCAGCAGTTATACCGCAGGGGAGAATCAGCCCCAGCATTTT. Translated: CASSYTAGENQPQHF.